A single sample gave rise to the 2 T cell receptor beta chains below, sequenced in a study of identifying expanded T cells in peripheral blood. This table comes from immunoSEQ multiplex PCR, and its TCRdb copy is limited to in-frame clones, with some not included. The sample records over 70,000 clones, about 88% being singletons. The sequenced material came from blood. The source of these receptors is a person aged 18 to 75 in good health.

This clone showed up just a few times. The rearrangement uses TRBV2 and TRBJ1-6, with D unresolved. The ends were cut back, 6 bases at V and 2 bases at J, with 14 bases in the middle. Germline V lookup: CDR1 SNHLY, CDR2 FYNNEI. CDR3 length equals 16 residues. CDR3 region: CASSRTSGAYNSPLHF. For the CDR3, the DNA is TGTGCCAGCAGCCGGACTTCAGGAGCCTATAATTCACCCCTCCACTTT.

The chain couples TRBV2 to TRBJ1-2; D possibly corresponds to TRBD1 (6 bases). CDR1 and CDR2 from the germline V gene are SNHLY and FYNNEI. The CDR3 is 14 residues long. Deletions cut 6 bases from V and 4 bases from J, with 15 bases between. The CDR3 DNA reads as TGTGCCAGCAGGGAACACGGGGGCCTCTATGGCTACACCTTC. Its translation is CASREHGGLYGYTF. Full variable domain (rest looked up from reference TRBV2 and TRBJ1-2): EPEVTQTPSHQVTQMGQEVILRCVPISNHLYFYWYRQILGQKVEFLVSFYNNEISEKSEIFDDQFSVERPDGSNFTLKIRSTKLEDSAMYFCASREHGGLYGYTFGSGTRLTVV.